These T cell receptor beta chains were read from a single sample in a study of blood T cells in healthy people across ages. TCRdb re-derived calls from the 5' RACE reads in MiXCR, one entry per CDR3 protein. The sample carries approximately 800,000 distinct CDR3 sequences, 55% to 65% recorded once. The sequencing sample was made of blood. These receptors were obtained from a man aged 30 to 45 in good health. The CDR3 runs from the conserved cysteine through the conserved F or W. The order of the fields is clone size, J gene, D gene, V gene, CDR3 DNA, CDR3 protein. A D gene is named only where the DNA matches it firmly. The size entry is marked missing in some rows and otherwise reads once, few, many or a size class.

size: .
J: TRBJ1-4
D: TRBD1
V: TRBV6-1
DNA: TGTGCCAGCAGTGAACAGGGACAGCCTAATGAAAAACTGTTTTTT
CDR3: CASSEQGQPNEKLFF

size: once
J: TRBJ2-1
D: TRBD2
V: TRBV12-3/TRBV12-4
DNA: TGTGCCGGCAGTTTAGCGCTAGCGGGGGTTTACAATGAGCAGTTCTTC
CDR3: CAGSLALAGVYNEQFF

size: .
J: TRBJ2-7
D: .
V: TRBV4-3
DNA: TGCGCCAGCAGCCAAGGGCGGGGTTTCTCCTACGAGCAGTACTTC
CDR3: CASSQGRGFSYEQYF

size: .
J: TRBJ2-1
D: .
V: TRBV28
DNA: TGTGCCAGCAGTCCCCAGGGGTGGGGGCGATACAATGAGCAGTTCTTC
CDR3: CASSPQGWGRYNEQFF

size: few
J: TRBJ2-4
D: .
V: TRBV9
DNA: TGTGCCAGCAGCCAACGGACCCGGGACATTCAGTACTTC
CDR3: CASSQRTRDIQYF

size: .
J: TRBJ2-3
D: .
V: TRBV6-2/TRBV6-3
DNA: TGTGCCAGCAGTTACTCGGGGGGAGCGGGCCTCAGGTTGGATACGCAGTATTTT
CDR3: CASSYSGGAGLRLDTQYF

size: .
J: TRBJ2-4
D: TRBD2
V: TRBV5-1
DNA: TGCGCCAGCAGCTTGGGTCTAGCGGGCAAAAACATTCAGTACTTC
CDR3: CASSLGLAGKNIQYF

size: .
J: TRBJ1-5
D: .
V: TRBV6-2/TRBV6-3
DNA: TGTGCCAGCAAATTCCAAAACAATCAGCCCCAGCATTTT
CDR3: CASKFQNNQPQHF

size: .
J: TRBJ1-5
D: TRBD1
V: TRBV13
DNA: TGTGCCAGCAGCCAACGCCGGGACAGGGGTAATCAGCCCCAACATTTT
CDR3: CASSQRRDRGNQPQHF

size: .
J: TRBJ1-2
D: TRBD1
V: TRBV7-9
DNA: TGTGCCAGCAGCCAAGGACTCGGGACAGGTGTTAAAGGCTACACCTTC
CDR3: CASSQGLGTGVKGYTF

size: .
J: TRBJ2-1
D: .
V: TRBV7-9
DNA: TGTGCCAGCAGTGTTAAGTGGGGGTTGGGCAGGGGCCGTGATGAGCAGTTCTTC
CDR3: CASSVKWGLGRGRDEQFF

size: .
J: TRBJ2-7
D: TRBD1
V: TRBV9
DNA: TGTGCCAGCAGCGTAGCTGGGGGACAGGGGTGGAGCGAGCAGTACTTC
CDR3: CASSVAGGQGWSEQYF

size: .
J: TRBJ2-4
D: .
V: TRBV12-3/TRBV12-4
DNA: TGTGCCAGCAGGTGGACGGGTGGGGGCGGCAAAAACATTCAGTACTTC
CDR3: CASRWTGGGGKNIQYF

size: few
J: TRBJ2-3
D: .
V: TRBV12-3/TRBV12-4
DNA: TGTGCCAGCAGTCCCCCTCGGGGGTGGACAGATACGCAGTATTTT
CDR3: CASSPPRGWTDTQYF

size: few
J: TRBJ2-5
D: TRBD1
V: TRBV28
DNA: TGTGCCAGCAGGTCAGGACAGGCCTGGTCGGAGACCCAGTACTTC
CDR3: CASRSGQAWSETQYF

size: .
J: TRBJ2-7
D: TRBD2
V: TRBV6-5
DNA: TGTGCCAGCAGTTACCCGACGGGAGGCGCATCCTACGAGCAGTACTTC
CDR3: CASSYPTGGASYEQYF

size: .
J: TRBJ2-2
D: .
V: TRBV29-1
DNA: TGCAGCGTTGAATTCCGTAGGGGTGACACCGGGGAGCTGTTTTTT
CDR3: CSVEFRRGDTGELFF

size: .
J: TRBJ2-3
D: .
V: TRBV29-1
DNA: TGCAGCACCTCCGGTCAGAGCACAGATACGCAGTATTTT
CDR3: CSTSGQSTDTQYF

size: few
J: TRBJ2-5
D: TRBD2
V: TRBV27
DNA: TGTGCCAGCAGTTTGGCCACCCTTAGCGGGGGTATAGCGGAGACCCAGTACTTC
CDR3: CASSLATLSGGIAETQYF

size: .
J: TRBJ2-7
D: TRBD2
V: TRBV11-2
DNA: TGTGCCAGCAGCTTCCCTAGCGGGGGGCGCTACGAGCAGTACTTC
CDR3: CASSFPSGGRYEQYF

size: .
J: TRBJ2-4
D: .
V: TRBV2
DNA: TGTGCCAGCAGTGATGGGGGGCTCGGGGAAATAGCCAAAAACATTCAGTACTTC
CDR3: CASSDGGLGEIAKNIQYF

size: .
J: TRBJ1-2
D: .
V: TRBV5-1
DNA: TGCGCCAGCAGCTCACCGCAGTTCTATGGCTACACCTTC
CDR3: CASSSPQFYGYTF

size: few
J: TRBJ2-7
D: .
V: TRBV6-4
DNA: TGTGCCACCTCCCCGAGGGCTGATTCCTACAATGAGCAGTACTTC
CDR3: CATSPRADSYNEQYF

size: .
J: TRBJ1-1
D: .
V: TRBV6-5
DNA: TGTGCCAGCACCTCGGACCGTGAAGCTTTCTTT
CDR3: CASTSDREAFF

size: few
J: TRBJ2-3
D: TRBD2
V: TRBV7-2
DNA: TGTGCCAGCAGCGCAACTAGCGGGGGGACCCCTTATTACACAGATACGCAGTATTTT
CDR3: CASSATSGGTPYYTDTQYF

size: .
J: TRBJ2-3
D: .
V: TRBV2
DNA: TGTGCCAGCAATAGGGCCTTCACAGATACGCAGGATTTT
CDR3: CASNRAFTDTQDF

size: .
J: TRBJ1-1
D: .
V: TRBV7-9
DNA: TGTGCCAGCAGCTTAGCGCGGGGTGGGGGGTCGGCTGAAGCTTTCTTT
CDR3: CASSLARGGGSAEAFF

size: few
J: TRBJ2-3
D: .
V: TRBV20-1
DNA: TGCAGTGCTAGGCCCGGGACTAGCACAGATACGCAGTATTTT
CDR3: CSARPGTSTDTQYF

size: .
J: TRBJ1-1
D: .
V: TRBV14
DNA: TGTGCCAGCAGCCAAGATACAGGCCTTAACCAAGCTTTCTTT
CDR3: CASSQDTGLNQAFF

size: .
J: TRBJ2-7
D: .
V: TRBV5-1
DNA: TGCGCCAGCAGCCCAGGTGGGGCGAACGAGCAGTACTTC
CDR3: CASSPGGANEQYF

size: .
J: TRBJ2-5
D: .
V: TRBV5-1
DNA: TGCGCCAGCAGCCTACACCGGGGATCGGGAGAGACCCAGTACTTC
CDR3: CASSLHRGSGETQYF

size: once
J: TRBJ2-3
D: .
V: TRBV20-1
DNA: TGCAGCGAGACTGGGCTGAACACAGATACGCAGTATTTT
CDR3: CSETGLNTDTQYF

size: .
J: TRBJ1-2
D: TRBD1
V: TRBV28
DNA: TGTGCCACAGGGGGCCTAGGCGATGGCTACACCTTC
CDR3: CATGGLGDGYTF

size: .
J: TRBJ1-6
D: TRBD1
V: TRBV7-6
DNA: TGTGCCAGCAGCTCCGGGACAGGAGTTAACTATAATTCACCCCTCCACTTT
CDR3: CASSSGTGVNYNSPLHF

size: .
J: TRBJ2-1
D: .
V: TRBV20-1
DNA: TGCAGTGCTAGAGATGTGGGGGGCGTGGGTCCTGAGCAGTTCTTC
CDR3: CSARDVGGVGPEQFF

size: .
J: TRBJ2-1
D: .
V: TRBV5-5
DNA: TGTGCCAGCTCCGGGGAGCCCAACAATGAGCAGTTCTTC
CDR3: CASSGEPNNEQFF

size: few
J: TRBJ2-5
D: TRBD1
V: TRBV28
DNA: TGTGCCAGCAGTTTAACAGGGGGCATGGAGACCCAGTACTTC
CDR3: CASSLTGGMETQYF

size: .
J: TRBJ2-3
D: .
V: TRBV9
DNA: TGTGCCAGCAGCGGAGGGTCGGGGGGCCCTGATACGCAGTATTTT
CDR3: CASSGGSGGPDTQYF

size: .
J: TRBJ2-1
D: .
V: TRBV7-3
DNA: TGTGCCAGCAGCTCCCCGGGGGCCCGCAATGAGCAGTTCTTC
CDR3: CASSSPGARNEQFF

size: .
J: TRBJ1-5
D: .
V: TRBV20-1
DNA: TGCAGTGCTACAGACGATAGCAATCAGCCCCAGCATTTT
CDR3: CSATDDSNQPQHF

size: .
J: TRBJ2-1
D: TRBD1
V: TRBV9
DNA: TGTGCCAGCGGCCAAGACAGGGTAACCTACAATGAGCAGTTCTTC
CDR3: CASGQDRVTYNEQFF

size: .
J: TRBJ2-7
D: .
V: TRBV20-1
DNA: TGCAGTGCGGAGGACGGTCGAATCGACTACGAGCAGTACTTC
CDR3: CSAEDGRIDYEQYF